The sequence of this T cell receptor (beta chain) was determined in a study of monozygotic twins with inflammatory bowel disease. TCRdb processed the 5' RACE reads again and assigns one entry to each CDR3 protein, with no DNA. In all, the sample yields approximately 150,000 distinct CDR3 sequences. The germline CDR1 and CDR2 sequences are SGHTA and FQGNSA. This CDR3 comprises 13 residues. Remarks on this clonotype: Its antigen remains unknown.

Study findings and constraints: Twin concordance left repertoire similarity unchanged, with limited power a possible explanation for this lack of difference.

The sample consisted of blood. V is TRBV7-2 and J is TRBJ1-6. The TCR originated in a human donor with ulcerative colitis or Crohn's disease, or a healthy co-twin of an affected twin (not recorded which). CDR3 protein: CASNRLDNSLLHF. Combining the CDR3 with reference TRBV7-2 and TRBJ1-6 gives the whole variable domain GAGVSQSPSNKVTEKGKDVELRCDPISGHTALYWYRQSLGQGLEFLIYFQGNSAPDKSGLPSDRFSAERTGGSVSTLTIQRTQQEDSAVYLCASNRLDNSLLHFGNGTRLTVT.